Shown below are 20 T cell receptor beta chains from a single sample sequenced in a study of response to subunit inactivated influenza vaccine (dated by TCRdb to 2016 to 2018). The library came from RT-PCR. The instrument was an Illumina HiSeq 2500. Clones were called with MiXCR by TCRdb after fastp trimmed the public reads at Q25, and only in-frame beta chains were retained. Rows are combined by CDR3 protein, so each entry shows the most common genes and DNA. Counted in this sample were 800,000 or so distinct CDR3 sequences; less than 25% of them appeared once. The ten largest clones capture about a tenth of the sample. The source was PBMCs from blood, collected 4 to 6 days after vaccination. These TCRs come from a man between 45 and 60 years old who received an inactivated influenza vaccine. Donor details come from another sample of the same person, matched by shared clones.

The CDR3 sequence: CASSLGGRRSYNEQFF. As DNA, the CDR3 is TGTGCCAGCAGCTTAGGGGGGCGGCGGTCCTACAATGAGCAGTTCTTC. This chain links TRBV7-2 with TRBJ2-1; a weak D match, TRBD1 (6 bases). CDR3 length: 16 amino acids. V dropped 1 base and J dropped 1 base, with 11 bases sitting between them. CDR1 is SGHTA, CDR2 FQGNSA, per germline.

The V gene is TRBV28, the J gene TRBJ2-1, with D possibly being TRBD2 (5 bases). The V end was cut by 1 base, the J end by 0 bases, with 7 bases between. The CDR3 is 15 amino acids. The germline gives CDR1 MDHEN, CDR2 SYDVKM. In DNA form, the CDR3 reads TGTGCCAGCAGTTTATATCGGGACTCCTACAATGAGCAGTTCTTC. Its protein product is CASSLYRDSYNEQFF.

This chain uses TRBV5-1 with TRBJ2-5; D is undetermined. The germline CDR1 and CDR2 sequences are SGHRS and YFSETQ. Trimming cost V 0 bases and J 1 base, with 13 bases left between them. The CDR3 spans 16 residues. This chain's CDR3 is CASSLELGHRQETQYF. The CDR3 coding sequence is TGCGCCAGCAGCTTGGAGTTAGGGCACCGCCAAGAGACCCAGTACTTC.

This clonotype was counted at least ten times. The CDR3: CSARRLAGGDEQFF. DNA of the CDR3: TGCAGTGCTAGAAGACTAGCGGGAGGGGATGAGCAGTTCTTC. The chain uses TRBV20-1 and TRBJ2-1; TRBD2 matches 14 bases. CDR1 and CDR2 (germline): DFQATT, SNEGSKA (reference sequence). This CDR3 is 14 amino acids long. V lost 2 bases to trimming and J lost 8 bases; unmatched junction nucleotides: 2.

This clonotype was counted at least ten times. CDR3 amino acids: CSVGWGADTQYF. DNA of the CDR3: TGCAGCGTTGGATGGGGGGCAGATACGCAGTATTTT. This chain links TRBV29-1 with TRBJ2-3; tentatively, D is TRBD2 (6 bases). The V end lost 4 bases, the J end lost 4 bases, and 9 bases lay between the germline ends. Germline assignment: CDR1 SQVTM and CDR2 ANQGSEA. CDR3 size: 12 residues.

This clonotype was counted between two and nine times. This rearrangement joins TRBV10-3 to TRBJ2-3; D is undetermined. Trimming took 6 bases from V and 0 from J, leaving 7 bases between them. This CDR3 has 13 residues. The germline V gene encodes CDR1 ENHRY and CDR2 SYGVKD. The CDR3 nucleotides read TGTGCCATCAGGCCTGCTAGCACAGATACGCAGTATTTT. Translating gives CAIRPASTDTQYF.

The chain combines TRBV7-9 with TRBJ1-2, with 9 bases that match TRBD1. This CDR3 is built from 15 residues. Trimming removed 2 bases from V and 6 bases from J; junction bases left unmatched: 7. Looked up from germline, CDR1 is SEHNR and CDR2 is FQNEAQ (reference sequence). As DNA, the CDR3 is TGTGCCAGCAGCTTATCGGACAGGGGCCGTGATGGCTACACCTTC. It translates to CASSLSDRGRDGYTF. The variable domain in full, with the rest retrieved from reference TRBV7-9 and TRBJ1-2, is DTGVSQNPRHKITKRGQNVTFRCDPISEHNRLYWYRQTLGQGPEFLTYFQNEAQLEKSRLLSDRFSAERPKGSFSTLEIQRTEQGDSAMYLCASSLSDRGRDGYTFGSGTRLTVV.

This clonotype appeared a few times. This sequence joins TRBV5-6 and TRBJ2-1; D remains ambiguous. The CDR3 spans 14 residues. V lost 1 base and J lost 9, with 14 bases in between. Germline lookup yields CDR1 SGHDT and CDR2 YYEEEE. The CDR3 DNA is TGTGCCAGCAGCTTGAGATTGGTTGCCGGTGAGCAGTTCTTC. The encoded protein is CASSLRLVAGEQFF.

The V and J genes are TRBV12-3 or TRBV12-4 and TRBJ2-3; 7 bases are shared with TRBD1. This CDR3 comprises 15 residues. After removal of 7 bases from V and 0 bases from J, the junction contained 7 bases not matched to a gene. The CDR3 region has the DNA TGTGCCAGCACCATGGGACAGTCTAGCACAGATACGCAGTATTTT. Residues: CASTMGQSSTDTQYF.

This chain connects TRBV27 to TRBJ2-7, with 9 bases lining up with TRBD2. The germline V gene encodes CDR1 MNHEY and CDR2 SMNVEV (reference sequence). The J segment lost 3 bases and the V segment lost 2 bases, leaving 5 bases of the junction unmatched. The CDR3 runs to 15 residues. The CDR3: CASSLVAGDFYEQYF. For the CDR3, the DNA is TGTGCCAGCAGTTTAGTAGCGGGGGATTTCTACGAGCAGTACTTC.

The chain uses TRBV7-8 and TRBJ1-6; TRBD1 matches at 8 bases. V lost 5 bases to trimming and J lost 8 bases; unmatched junction nucleotides: 8. This CDR3 is built from 15 residues. Germline lookup yields CDR1 SGHVS and CDR2 FQNEAQ. CDR3 loop: CASSGRQGRDSPLHF. The DNA for the CDR3 is TGTGCCAGCAGCGGCCGACAGGGGAGGGATTCACCCCTCCACTTT.

A few counts support this clonotype. CDR3 region: CSVRQAATYGEQYF. In DNA, the CDR3 is TGCAGCGTTCGACAGGCGGCCACTTACGGCGAGCAGTACTTC. V gene TRBV29-1 combines with J gene TRBJ2-7, with a possible D match to TRBD1 (6 bases). The CDR3 extends over 14 amino acids. V was cut by 5 bases and J by 6 bases, with 20 bases left in between. Germline CDR1 and CDR2: SQVTM and ANQGSEA.

V and J are TRBV20-1 and TRBJ2-7; unclear D gene. The CDR3 is 14 amino acids. V lost 6 bases and J 3 bases, leaving 18 bases between the germline ends. CDR1 and CDR2 (germline): DFQATT, SNEGSKA (reference sequence). The CDR3: CSARRADDLYEQYF. The CDR3 DNA reads TGCAGTGCAAGACGTGCCGACGACCTCTACGAGCAGTACTTC.

The chain couples TRBV6-2 or TRBV6-3 to TRBJ2-5; 9 bases align to TRBD2. Per the germline V gene, CDR1 is MNHEY and CDR2 is SVGEGT. V gave up 6 bases and J gave up 2 bases; unmatched junction bases: 16. The CDR3 is 18 residues long. The DNA of the CDR3 is TGTGCCAGCAGCCCTATCACGGGTCGACTAGCGGCACAAGAGACCCAGTACTTC. Protein: CASSPITGRLAAQETQYF.

This clonotype was observed many times. This chain connects TRBV5-1 to TRBJ2-7; the D is unclear. CDR1 and CDR2 from the germline V gene are SGHRS and YFSETQ. This CDR3 contains 15 residues. Between the trimmed V and J ends, which lost 1 base and 0 bases, there was a span of 11 bases. The CDR3 DNA sequence: TGCGCCAGCAGCTTGAATGTGCTGAGCTCCTACGAGCAGTACTTC. Translating gives CASSLNVLSSYEQYF.

This clonotype turned up a few times. The chain links TRBV21-1 to TRBJ2-7; TRBD1, the table's D call, lacks a check against the DNA. TRBV21-1 constitutes a pseudogene. The CDR3 covers 15 residues. The CDR3 bases are TGTGCCAGCAGCCTACACAGGGGGCGCAGGCACGAGCAGTACTTC. It encodes CASSLHRGRRHEQYF.

This clonotype was observed a few times. The rearrangement links TRBV5-6 to TRBJ2-3; D possibly corresponds to TRBD2 (6 bases). CDR3 length: 13 residues. V dropped 2 bases and J dropped 6 bases, with 10 bases sitting between them. CDR1 and CDR2 (germline): SGHDT, YYEEEE. CDR3 in amino acids: CASSLWDSDTQYF. Written as DNA, the CDR3 is TGTGCCAGCAGCTTATGGGACTCGGATACGCAGTATTTT.

The chain combines TRBV20-1 with TRBJ2-5; 8 nucleotides align to TRBD1. CDR1 DFQATT and CDR2 SNEGSKA come from the germline V gene (reference sequence). The V segment lost 5 bases and the J segment 5 bases; nucleotides outside the gene matches: 7. This CDR3 has 13 amino acids. The CDR3, as DNA: TGCAGTGCTTCGGGACAGGCGAAGGAGACCCAGTACTTC. This sequence encodes CSASGQAKETQYF.

The J gene is TRBJ2-7, the V gene TRBV18; 9 bases match TRBD2. J lost 2 bases, V lost 3 bases, and 5 bases had no gene match. The CDR3 is made up of 15 amino acids. Looked up from germline, CDR1 is KGHSH and CDR2 is LQKENI. CDR3: CASSPTSGPTYEQYF. The CDR3 coding sequence is TGTGCCAGCTCACCGACTAGCGGCCCTACCTACGAGCAGTACTTC.

The chain recombines TRBV20-1 with TRBJ2-1; possible D gene TRBD1, 6 bases. The ends were cut back, 3 bases at V and 3 bases at J, with 30 bases in the middle. Germline V CDR1 and CDR2: DFQATT, SNEGSKA (reference sequence). This CDR3 spans 20 amino acids. The CDR3 protein is CSASSIYRAQGLRGYNEQFF. The CDR3 DNA follows: TGCAGTGCTAGTTCTATATACAGGGCGCAGGGCCTCCGTGGCTACAATGAGCAGTTCTTC.